Listed here are 27 T cell receptor beta chains from one sample, sequenced in a study of shared clonotypes between healthy human individuals. Only in-frame clones appear in the TCRdb table, and some are missing; sequencing was by immunoSEQ multiplex PCR. The sample comprises hundreds of thousands of clones, 97% of which are singletons, and 0.045% to 0.06% rests with the top ten. Source material: naive CD4+ T cells sorted from blood. Subset reported: CD45RA+ positively selected. These receptors originate from a woman between 25 and 40 years old in good health.

The chain is built from TRBV5-1 and TRBJ1-2; the D is unclear. Germline CDR1 is SGHRS and CDR2 is YFSETQ. The germline V and J ends were trimmed by 0 bases and 4 bases, with 13 bases remaining between them. The CDR3 loop spans 15 amino acids. The CDR3: CASSLGLDYGYGYTF. CDR3 coding DNA: TGCGCCAGCAGCTTGGGACTGGATTATGGCTATGGCTACACCTTC.

The chain combines TRBV6-5 with TRBJ2-7; 11 positions agree with TRBD1. In germline, CDR1 is MNHEY, CDR2 SVGAGI. V was pared by 6 bases and J by 4 bases, with 8 bases of the junction left unmatched. The CDR3 runs 15 residues. As DNA, the CDR3 is TGTGCCAGCAGCAACGACCGGGACAGGGGGTACGAGCAGTACTTC. Its protein is CASSNDRDRGYEQYF.

The V call is TRBV15, the J call TRBJ2-3; D may be TRBD1 or TRBD2 (5 bases each). Germline assignment: CDR1 LNHNV and CDR2 YYDKDF (reference sequence). This CDR3 region has 16 residues. The V end was cut by 5 bases, the J end by 1 base, with 16 bases between. The CDR3 reads CATSSRLGVGTDTQYF. The CDR3 bases are TGTGCCACCAGCTCCCGCCTGGGGGTGGGCACAGATACGCAGTATTTT.

The J gene is TRBJ2-6, the V gene TRBV2; TRBD1 matches at 10 bases. The CDR3 has 16 residues. In germline, CDR1 is SNHLY, CDR2 FYNNEI. J was trimmed by 4 bases and V by 9 bases; bases with no gene match: 9. The CDR3: CASTGTGVSGANVLTF. The CDR3 DNA reads TGTGCCAGTACCGGGACAGGGGTAAGCGGGGCCAACGTCCTGACTTTC.

The V and J genes are TRBV28 and TRBJ2-5; D remains ambiguous. Germline CDR1 is MDHEN and CDR2 is SYDVKM. This CDR3 is 15 amino acids long. The ends were cut back, 6 bases at V and 3 bases at J, with 17 bases in the middle. Here the CDR3 DNA reads TGTGCCAGCAGCCGCGGCCGGGTCTACAAAGAGACCCAGTACTTC. Translated, it gives CASSRGRVYKETQYF.

This chain's CDR3 is CASGSGTENTGELFF. In DNA, the CDR3 is TGCGCCAGCGGATCCGGGACGGAAAACACCGGGGAGCTGTTTTTT. The chain combines TRBV5-1 with TRBJ2-2; D may correspond to TRBD1 or TRBD2 (5 bases each). The CDR3 contains 15 residues. V was trimmed by 7 bases and J by 2 bases, leaving 15 bases between them. Per germline, CDR1 SGHRS and CDR2 YFSETQ. The full variable domain, rest sourced from reference TRBV5-1 and TRBJ2-2, is KAGVTQTPRYLIKTRGQQVTLSCSPISGHRSVSWYQQTPGQGLQFLFEYFSETQRNKGNFPGRFSGRQFSNSRSEMNVSTLELGDSALYLCASGSGTENTGELFFGEGSRLTVL.

The chain uses TRBV11-3 and TRBJ2-3; possible D gene TRBD2, 7 bases. This CDR3 contains 14 residues. V gave up 6 bases and J gave up 5 bases, with 15 bases separating them. Germline CDR1 SGHNT, CDR2 YENEEA. The CDR3 bases are TGTGCCAGCAGTTACGGGGGGCGGGGAGATACGCAGTATTTT. Amino acid sequence: CASSYGGRGDTQYF. Together with reference TRBV11-3 and TRBJ2-3, the CDR3 gives the full variable domain: EAGVVQSPRYKIIEKKQPVAFWCNPISGHNTLYWYLQNLGQGPELLIRYENEEAVDDSQLPKDRFSAERLKGVDSTLKIQPAELGDSAVYLCASSYGGRGDTQYFGPGTRLTVL.

This clone appeared once. V is TRBV27 and J is TRBJ1-3, with TRBD1 matching 7 bases. Germline assignment: CDR1 MNHEY and CDR2 SMNVEV (reference sequence). CDR3 size: 17 residues. V lost 2 bases to trimming and J lost 0 bases; unmatched junction nucleotides: 7. The CDR3 DNA is TGTGCCAGCAGTTTACGCGGGACAGTCCTCTCTGGAAACACCATATATTTT. This gives the protein CASSLRGTVLSGNTIYF.

This clone was counted once. This chain links TRBV27 with TRBJ2-7; 8 nucleotides align to TRBD1. Germline values: CDR1 MNHEY, CDR2 SMNVEV (reference sequence). This CDR3 is 17 amino acids long. V dropped 5 bases and J dropped 1; count of bases not matched to a gene: 13. The CDR3 sequence: CASSPLPGQGQSYEQYF. The CDR3, as DNA: TGTGCCAGCAGTCCTCTCCCCGGACAGGGACAATCCTACGAGCAGTACTTC.

J is TRBJ2-7 and V is TRBV2, with 10 bases that match TRBD2. Trimming cost V 6 bases and J 5 bases; bases outside gene matches: 7. In germline, CDR1 is SNHLY, CDR2 FYNNEI. The CDR3 is made up of 14 amino acids. CDR3 nucleotides: TGTGCCAGCAGCTATCTAGCGGGAGCGGACGAGCAGTACTTC. Translated: CASSYLAGADEQYF.

The chain carries TRBV5-5 and TRBJ2-7; D ambiguous. Germline CDR1 reads SGHKS; CDR2 reads YYEKEE (reference sequence). V was pared by 4 bases and J by 6 bases, with 20 bases between. The CDR3 runs 15 residues. The chain's CDR3 is CASSINNLGTVEQYF. In DNA, the CDR3 is TGTGCCAGCAGCATTAATAATCTAGGTACGGTCGAGCAGTACTTC.

The chain is built from TRBV10-3 and TRBJ2-5; perhaps TRBD2 as D (7 bases). This CDR3 region has 14 residues. Germline V lookup: CDR1 ENHRY, CDR2 SYGVKD. The germline V and J ends were trimmed by 9 bases and 0 bases, with 14 bases remaining between them. The CDR3 loop is CAISRGGYQETQYF. The CDR3 nucleotides read TGTGCCATTAGCAGGGGAGGGTACCAAGAGACCCAGTACTTC.

The chain employs TRBV29-1 and TRBJ2-7; D gene unclear. This CDR3 spans 12 amino acids. Germline-derived CDR1 and CDR2 are SQVTM and ANQGSEA. Trimming took off 5 bases at V and 5 bases at J, with 13 bases between the two ends. CDR3 residues: CSVSLGNDEQYF. The CDR3 DNA follows: TGCAGCGTTTCATTAGGGAACGACGAGCAGTACTTC.

This chain connects TRBV18 to TRBJ2-7, with 11 positions matching TRBD1. The CDR3 runs to 15 residues. V lost 4 bases and J lost 5; bases outside the gene matches: 7. CDR1 is KGHSH, CDR2 LQKENI, per germline. The CDR3 DNA reads TGTGCCAGCTCACAGGGGGACAGGGGGGTACACGAGCAGTACTTC. Translation: CASSQGDRGVHEQYF. Full variable domain (missing parts from reference TRBV18 and TRBJ2-7): NAGVMQNPRHLVRRRGQEARLRCSPMKGHSHVYWYRQLPEEGLKFMVYLQKENIIDESGMPKERFSAEFPKEGPSILRIQQVVRGDSAAYFCASSQGDRGVHEQYFGPGTRLTVT.

This chain connects TRBV28 to TRBJ1-4; D possibly corresponds to TRBD1 (5 bases). The CDR3 sequence is 14 residues long. V was cut by 5 bases and J by 6 bases, with 13 bases left in between. Per germline, CDR1 MDHEN and CDR2 SYDVKM. CDR3 sequence (DNA): TGTGCCAGCAGTCCCCCAGGGACTGATGAAAAACTGTTTTTT. It specifies CASSPPGTDEKLFF.

A word on this clone: Different DNA sequences within this sample yield the same CDR3. This chain joins TRBV5-1 and TRBJ2-5; D uncertain. Germline V lookup: CDR1 SGHRS, CDR2 YFSETQ. The CDR3 sequence is 13 residues long. The ends were cut back, 0 bases at V and 3 bases at J, with 6 bases in the middle. The CDR3: CASSLGLEETQYF. DNA of the CDR3: TGCGCCAGCAGCTTGGGACTTGAAGAGACCCAGTACTTC.

V is TRBV18 and J is TRBJ2-4, with TRBD2 matching 12 bases. CDR1 and CDR2 from the germline V gene are KGHSH and LQKENI. J lost 1 base, V lost 1 base, and 8 bases had no gene match. The CDR3 spans 19 residues. The CDR3 region has the DNA TGTGCCAGCTCACCACAGCCTAGCGGGAGGGCCGGGGCCAAAAACATTCAGTACTTC. Translation: CASSPQPSGRAGAKNIQYF.

The V call is TRBV7-9, the J call TRBJ2-1, with 10 bases fitting TRBD2. CDR1 is SEHNR and CDR2 is FQNEAQ in the germline V gene (reference sequence). CDR3 size: 16 residues. Losses at the gene ends were 5 bases for V and 6 bases for J; bases not matched to a gene: 10. The CDR3 region has the DNA TGTGCCAGCAGCGTCCTAAGCGGGAGGGCAGGCAATGAGCAGTTCTTC. It codes for CASSVLSGRAGNEQFF.

V is TRBV28 and J is TRBJ2-7, with a weak D call TRBD1 (5 bases). The germline V gene encodes CDR1 MDHEN and CDR2 SYDVKM. The CDR3 contains 19 residues. Trimming cost V 3 bases and J 4 bases, with 28 bases left between them. CDR3 bases: TGTGCCAGCAGTTTCTACCCGGCCCCGCGACAGAATAGGGGTTACGAGCAGTACTTC. It specifies CASSFYPAPRQNRGYEQYF.

V usage is TRBV9 and J usage is TRBJ2-2; maybe TRBD1 (5 bases). V was trimmed by 0 bases and J by 8 bases, leaving 17 bases between them. CDR1 is SGDLS, CDR2 YYNGEE, per germline. The CDR3 consists of 16 residues. In nucleotides, the CDR3 is TGTGCCAGCAGCGTAGGGAAGGGGTGGATTGCGGGGGAGCTGTTTTTT. Its protein product is CASSVGKGWIAGELFF.

The J gene is TRBJ1-5, the V gene TRBV18; D is possibly TRBD1 (5 bases). Trimming removed 3 bases at V and 6 bases at J, with 9 bases between. Germline-derived CDR1 and CDR2 are KGHSH and LQKENI. CDR3 length equals 13 residues. CDR3 coding DNA: TGTGCCAGCTCACCGGCAGGGTCTCAGCCCCAGCATTTT. Encoded protein: CASSPAGSQPQHF.

V gene TRBV6-6 combines with J gene TRBJ1-2; D is ambiguous. Trimming took off 4 bases at V and 2 bases at J, with 5 bases between the two ends. This CDR3 is 12 amino acids long. Germline-derived CDR1 and CDR2 are MNHNY and SVGAGI (reference sequence). The CDR3 is CASSLTNYGYTF. In DNA, the CDR3 is TGTGCCAGCAGTTTAACGAACTATGGCTACACCTTC.

A word on this clone: Other DNA sequences in the same sample also yield this CDR3. CDR3 amino acids: CASSLGLAESTDTQYF. CDR3 bases: TGTGCCAGCAGCTTAGGACTAGCGGAAAGCACAGATACGCAGTATTTT. The rearrangement uses TRBV5-8 and TRBJ2-3; TRBD2 aligns across 10 bases. J was trimmed by 0 bases and V by 2 bases; bases with no gene match: 3. Germline CDR1 and CDR2: SGHTS and YDEGEE. The CDR3 sequence is 16 residues long.

The rearrangement uses TRBV4-1 and TRBJ2-7; 13 bases match TRBD2. Germline V gene sequence: CDR1 MGHRA, CDR2 YSYEKL. The CDR3 has 17 residues. J was trimmed by 2 bases and V by 4 bases; bases with no gene match: 8. The CDR3 nucleotides are TGCGCCAGCAGCCGCCCCGTGACTAGCGGGAGGACCTACGAGCAGTACTTC. Encoded protein: CASSRPVTSGRTYEQYF.

The V call is TRBV6-1, the J call TRBJ1-3, with TRBD1 matching over 7 bases. CDR3 length: 18 residues. Trimming took 4 bases from V and 0 from J; bases not matched to a gene: 12. The germline V gene encodes CDR1 MNHNS and CDR2 SASEGT. The CDR3 nucleotides read TGTGCCAGCAGTGCGGACAGGTCCTCTCTTGCCTCTGGAAACACCATATATTTT. Its protein product is CASSADRSSLASGNTIYF.

J is TRBJ2-1 and V is TRBV10-3; no clear D. The germline V gene encodes CDR1 ENHRY and CDR2 SYGVKD. There are 13 residues in the CDR3. V was clipped by 11 bases and J by 7 bases, with 18 bases between them. In nucleotides, the CDR3 is TGTGCCTCAAGTTCGGCCCCGCCTAATGAGCAGTTCTTC. It encodes CASSSAPPNEQFF.

DNA of the CDR3: TGTGCCAGCAGCCCGACAGGAAACACCATATATTTT. The encoded protein is CASSPTGNTIYF. V and J are TRBV6-1 and TRBJ1-3; D is ambiguous. Per the germline V gene, CDR1 is MNHNS and CDR2 is SASEGT. The V end was cut by 6 bases, the J end by 4 bases, with 7 bases between. This CDR3 spans 12 amino acids.